This TCR beta chain was recorded in a study of blood T cells in healthy people across ages. For the study at large: Through template switching, about one barcoded beta molecule was captured per two T cells, as measured in model experiments.

A word on this clonotype: No antigen is known for it.

This CDR3 has 8 residues. V lost 9 bases and J lost 10, with 7 bases in between. CDR1 LNHDA and CDR2 SQIVND come from the germline V gene (reference sequence). The authors ran a second PCR of about 7 to 12 cycles using a sample-barcoded 5' primer and a J-beta primer mix. A template-switch adaptor that had 12 random nucleotides put a tag on each cDNA molecule. TCRdb re-called the 5' RACE reads with MiXCR, one entry per CDR3 protein. This table has about 730,000 distinct CDR3 sequences, about 40% appearing once. Overall study findings and caveats: Higher diversity, along with more naive CD4+ cells, distinguished long-lived donors from aged donors.

The V call is TRBV19, the J call TRBJ2-7, with D unresolved. The clonotype was recovered from a woman in her sixties in good health. The source material was blood. The CDR3 sequence is CARKTQYF. The CDR3 DNA sequence: TGTGCCAGGAAAACACAGTACTTC.